These 20 T cell receptor beta chains originate from one sample sequenced in a study of T cells after yellow fever vaccination. In TCRdb, the 5' RACE reads were re-called with MiXCR into one record per CDR3 protein. Among a few hundred thousand distinct CDR3 sequences listed, 18% were seen once. The source material was PBMCs, sampled before the yellow fever booster vaccination. These receptors were collected from a man younger than 30 who received the YFV17D yellow fever vaccine.

The chain combines TRBV5-8 with TRBJ2-1, with 7 positions matching TRBD1. Losses at the gene ends were 4 bases for V and 0 bases for J; bases not matched to a gene: 4. The length of the CDR3 is 15 residues. Germline V gene sequence: CDR1 SGHTS, CDR2 YDEGEE. CDR3 amino acids: CASSSRGSSYNEQFF. CDR3 nucleotide sequence: TGTGCCAGCAGCAGCAGGGGGAGCTCCTACAATGAGCAGTTCTTC.

The V gene is TRBV2, the J gene TRBJ2-7; no definite D call. The CDR3 is made up of 13 amino acids. V was trimmed by 3 bases and J by 6 bases, leaving 12 bases between them. Germline CDR1 is SNHLY and CDR2 is FYNNEI. The CDR3 region is CASSESGAGEQYF. CDR3 sequence (DNA): TGTGCCAGCAGTGAGTCGGGTGCAGGCGAGCAGTACTTC.

This clonotype was seen a handful of times. The chain uses TRBV24-1 and TRBJ2-2; D uncertain. Looked up from germline, CDR1 is KGHDR and CDR2 is SFDVKD. V lost 4 bases, J lost 7 bases, and 3 bases lay in between. The CDR3 runs 11 residues. The CDR3 spells CATSEYGELFF. In nucleotides, the CDR3 is TGTGCCACCAGTGAATACGGGGAGCTGTTTTTT.

This clonotype was found a few times. The chain recombines TRBV29-1 with TRBJ2-2; D possibly matches TRBD1 or TRBD2 (5 bases each). Trimming shortened V by 6 bases and J by 5 bases, and 16 bases separated the two germline ends. The CDR3 sequence is 14 residues long. From germline, CDR1 is SQVTM and CDR2 ANQGSEA. For the CDR3, the DNA is TGCAGCGTGGGACGGAACGTTGGTACCGGGGAGCTGTTTTTT. As protein: CSVGRNVGTGELFF.

V gene TRBV20-1 combines with J gene TRBJ2-7; 10 bases agree with TRBD2. Germline loops: CDR1 DFQATT, CDR2 SNEGSKA (reference sequence). This CDR3 comprises 13 residues. V trimming: 2 bases; J trimming: 4 bases; junction bases outside the gene matches: 2. The CDR3 spells CSARPGLAYEQYV. CDR3 nucleotides: TGCAGTGCTAGACCGGGACTAGCGTACGAGCAGTACGTC.

The rearrangement uses TRBV20-1 and TRBJ1-4; possible D gene TRBD1, 5 bases. The V gene lost 3 bases and the J gene lost 0 bases, with 11 bases spanning the gap. The CDR3 loop spans 15 amino acids. Germline CDR1 reads DFQATT; CDR2 reads SNEGSKA (reference sequence). This chain's CDR3 is CSASRDRSTNEKLFF. The CDR3 DNA is TGCAGTGCTAGCCGGGACCGATCAACTAATGAAAAACTGTTTTTT.

This clonotype was detected only a few times. The V gene is TRBV4-2, the J gene TRBJ2-3, with a tentative D call TRBD1 (5 bases). Between the trimmed V and J ends, which lost 0 bases and 3 bases, there was a span of 22 bases. Germline CDR1 is LGHNA and CDR2 is YNFKEQ. The length of the CDR3 is 19 residues. CDR3 nucleotides: TGTGCCAGCAGCCAAGATGAAGGTGGGGTCAGGGTAGGAACAGATACGCAGTATTTT. Its translation is CASSQDEGGVRVGTDTQYF.

The chain combines TRBV20-1 with TRBJ1-5; 9 nucleotides align to TRBD1. After removal of 3 bases from V and 7 bases from J, the junction contained 7 bases not matched to a gene. Germline-derived CDR1 and CDR2 are DFQATT and SNEGSKA (reference sequence). There are 14 residues in the CDR3. The CDR3 sequence is CSASRGQGRQPQHF. CDR3 in DNA: TGCAGTGCTAGCCGCGGACAGGGGAGACAGCCCCAGCATTTT.

The chain recombines TRBV20-1 with TRBJ1-5; 8 bases are shared with TRBD1. The ends lost 3 bases at V and 0 bases at J; junction bases unmatched: 1. The CDR3 loop spans 14 amino acids. The V gene's germline CDR1 is DFQATT and CDR2 SNEGSKA (reference sequence). The CDR3 reads CSARDRASNQPQHF. CDR3 in DNA: TGCAGTGCTAGGGACAGGGCTAGCAATCAGCCCCAGCATTTT.

The chain has TRBV7-2 and TRBJ2-1; TRBD2 matches at 11 bases. The CDR3 has 17 residues. Looked up from germline, CDR1 is SGHTA and CDR2 is FQGNSA. V dropped 6 bases and J dropped 5; count of bases not matched to a gene: 12. CDR3 nucleotides: TGTGCCAGCAGTTTCACTACTGGGACTAGCGGCGACAATGAGCAGTTCTTC. As protein: CASSFTTGTSGDNEQFF.

The chain links TRBV5-1 to TRBJ2-1; 8 bases are shared with TRBD2. Unmatched junction bases numbered 6, after V lost 3 bases and J lost 1 base. CDR1 is SGHRS, CDR2 YFSETQ, per germline. The CDR3 is 16 amino acids. CDR3 region: CASSSDGGASYNEQFF. The CDR3, as DNA: TGCGCCAGCAGCTCGGACGGGGGGGCTTCCTACAATGAGCAGTTCTTC.

CDR3 loop: CASSLDPAQVYTF. The DNA of the CDR3 is TGTGCCAGCAGCTTAGACCCGGCGCAGGTCTACACCTTC. V usage is TRBV7-6 and J usage is TRBJ1-2; D is unclear. CDR1 and CDR2 from the germline V gene are SGHVS and FNYEAQ. This CDR3 spans 13 amino acids. Trimming left V 1 base short and J 10 bases short, with 13 bases between.

The sample holds a few counts of this clonotype. This chain joins TRBV7-2 and TRBJ1-4; D uncertain. CDR3 length: 14 residues. Between the trimmed V and J ends, which lost 5 bases and 6 bases, there was a span of 13 bases. Germline V gene data show CDR1 as SGHTA and CDR2 as FQGNSA. The CDR3 loop is CASSPDGPHEKLFF. The CDR3 nucleotides read TGTGCCAGCAGCCCTGACGGCCCACATGAAAAACTGTTTTTT.

The CDR3 reads CSVENRVSNTEAFF. The CDR3 nucleotides are TGCAGCGTTGAGAACCGTGTTTCGAACACTGAAGCTTTCTTT. This rearrangement joins TRBV29-1 to TRBJ1-1, with D hard to call. Deletions cut 3 bases from V and 1 base from J, with 12 bases between. The CDR3 extends over 14 amino acids. Germline assignment: CDR1 SQVTM and CDR2 ANQGSEA.

This clonotype has ten or more counts. This chain connects TRBV2 to TRBJ1-6; 10 nucleotides line up with TRBD1. Germline assignment: CDR1 SNHLY and CDR2 FYNNEI. CDR3 size: 13 residues. V lost 11 bases to trimming and J lost 9 bases; unmatched junction nucleotides: 7. This chain's CDR3 is CAGRTGGLSPLHF. DNA for the CDR3: TGTGCCGGACGGACAGGGGGTCTTTCACCCCTCCACTTT.

The gene calls are TRBV7-6 and TRBJ2-1; 11 nucleotides line up with TRBD2. Germline values: CDR1 SGHVS, CDR2 FNYEAQ. Trimming at V came to 2 bases and at J to 0 bases, leaving 15 bases not matched to a gene. The CDR3 runs 21 residues. This CDR3 reads CASSLFLAGGRTSFSYNEQFF. In nucleotides, the CDR3 is TGTGCCAGCAGCTTATTCCTAGCGGGGGGCCGCACGTCCTTCTCCTACAATGAGCAGTTCTTC.

This clonotype was detected a few times. The chain carries TRBV7-2 and TRBJ2-7, with TRBD2 matching over 8 bases. In germline, CDR1 is SGHTA, CDR2 FQGNSA. The CDR3 extends over 14 amino acids. V lost 2 bases and J lost 3; bases outside the gene matches: 3. The CDR3 coding sequence is TGTGCCAGCAGCTTACGCCGGGGGGGCTACGAGCAGTACTTC. It encodes CASSLRRGGYEQYF.

This clonotype appeared a few times. The gene calls are TRBV7-6 and TRBJ1-1; 7 nucleotides align to TRBD1. Trimming cost V 5 bases and J 6 bases; bases outside gene matches: 6. Germline-derived CDR1 and CDR2 are SGHVS and FNYEAQ. The CDR3 has 13 residues. The DNA for the CDR3 is TGTGCCAGCAGCCCCCTCGACAGGGCTGAAGCTTTCTTT. Translated, it gives CASSPLDRAEAFF.

This clonotype was seen repeatedly, ten times or more. The chain employs TRBV10-3 and TRBJ2-3; D is tentatively TRBD1 or TRBD2 (5 bases each). Trimming cost V 2 bases and J 1 base, with 7 bases left between them. Germline V CDR1 and CDR2: ENHRY, SYGVKD. This CDR3 has 14 amino acids. The CDR3, as DNA: TGTGCCATCAGTGAGGGGGGAGGCACAGATACGCAGTATTTT. It specifies CAISEGGGTDTQYF.

The CDR3 nucleotides are TGTGCCAGCAGCCGAAATCTAGGGCGCGGCTCCGGGGCCAACGTCCTGACTTTC. The encoded protein is CASSRNLGRGSGANVLTF. This chain joins TRBV7-6 and TRBJ2-6; D not resolved. The CDR3 loop spans 18 amino acids. The germline V and J ends were trimmed by 5 bases and 4 bases, with 21 bases remaining between them. Germline values: CDR1 SGHVS, CDR2 FNYEAQ.